Listed here are 24 T cell receptor beta chains from one sample, sequenced in a study of siplizumab effects on memory and regulatory T cells. TCRdb keeps only in-frame clones here, not all; method: immunoSEQ multiplex PCR. The sample holds 90,000 to 140,000 clones, about 93% seen once. Sequencing was carried out using CD4+ T cells sorted from blood. All receptors come from a human donor in good health.

The chain combines TRBV6-5 with TRBJ2-7; D may be TRBD1 (5 bases). This CDR3 contains 12 residues. Germline lookup yields CDR1 MNHEY and CDR2 SVGAGI. Trimming removed 9 bases at V and 2 bases at J, with 11 bases between. CDR3 residues: CASRGAAYEQYF. For the CDR3, the DNA is TGTGCCAGTCGTGGGGCGGCCTACGAGCAGTACTTC.

This chain uses TRBV6-1 with TRBJ2-1, with 7 bases identical to TRBD1. Per germline, CDR1 MNHNS and CDR2 SASEGT. Losses at the gene ends were 11 bases for V and 5 bases for J; bases not matched to a gene: 9. The CDR3 runs to 13 residues. The CDR3 protein is CASQGVLNNEQFF. CDR3 coding DNA: TGTGCCTCCCAGGGGGTACTTAACAATGAGCAGTTCTTC.

The J gene is TRBJ2-7, the V gene TRBV9; D is undetermined. The V gene's germline CDR1 is SGDLS and CDR2 YYNGEE. Trimming took 3 bases from V and 3 from J, leaving 13 bases between them. The CDR3 is 14 residues long. The CDR3 protein is CASSAQDQDYEQYF. CDR3 nucleotide sequence: TGTGCCAGCAGCGCCCAGGACCAGGACTACGAGCAGTACTTC. The full variable domain, with the rest looked up from reference TRBV9 and TRBJ2-7, is DSGVTQTPKHLITATGQRVTLRCSPRSGDLSVYWYQQSLDQGLQFLIQYYNGEERAKGNILERFSAQQFPDLHSELNLSSLELGDSALYFCASSAQDQDYEQYFGPGTRLTVT.

The rearrangement joins TRBV7-9 to TRBJ1-1, with a tentative D call TRBD1 (6 bases). Looked up from germline, CDR1 is SEHNR and CDR2 is FQNEAQ (reference sequence). This CDR3 spans 14 amino acids. The V and J ends lost 3 bases and 2 bases respectively, with 10 bases between them. The CDR3 nucleotides read TGTGCCAGCAGCTTTCGACAGGCTAACACTGAAGCTTTCTTT. Translating it yields CASSFRQANTEAFF.

The J gene is TRBJ2-2, the V gene TRBV4-1; 10 positions agree with TRBD2. The CDR3 length is 15 residues. CDR1 and CDR2 (germline): MGHRA, YSYEKL. J was trimmed by 7 bases and V by 2 bases; bases with no gene match: 4. Written as DNA, the CDR3 is TGCGCCAGCAGCCAACCGGGACTAGCGCGCGGGGAGCTGTTTTTT. Amino acids: CASSQPGLARGELFF.

The genes are TRBV18 and TRBJ1-2; D perhaps matches TRBD1 (5 bases). This CDR3 region has 13 residues. Germline V lookup: CDR1 KGHSH, CDR2 LQKENI. V gave up 0 bases and J gave up 6 bases, with 8 bases separating them. The CDR3 bases are TGTGCCAGCTCACCACCGGGGGGGGATGGCTACACCTTC. Translated, it gives CASSPPGGDGYTF. Full variable domain (rest looked up from reference TRBV18 and TRBJ1-2): NAGVMQNPRHLVRRRGQEARLRCSPMKGHSHVYWYRQLPEEGLKFMVYLQKENIIDESGMPKERFSAEFPKEGPSILRIQQVVRGDSAAYFCASSPPGGDGYTFGSGTRLTVV.

The chain links TRBV5-1 to TRBJ1-3, with D possibly matching TRBD1 (6 bases). V lost 3 bases to trimming and J lost 3 bases, with 16 bases between them. CDR3 length: 16 amino acids. CDR1 SGHRS and CDR2 YFSETQ come from the germline V gene. As DNA, the CDR3 is TGCGCCAGCAGCTCTGGGGGCCAGGCGTTTGGAAACACCATATATTTT. It yields the protein CASSSGGQAFGNTIYF.

This chain links TRBV25-1 with TRBJ1-2; 10 nucleotides align to TRBD1. V lost 7 bases to trimming and J lost 6 bases; unmatched junction nucleotides: 8. Germline V gene data show CDR1 as MGHDK and CDR2 as SYGVNS. The CDR3 has 14 residues. DNA of the CDR3: TGTGCCAGCACCCCAGGGGGACAGGGGAATGGCTACACCTTC. Translation: CASTPGGQGNGYTF.

The gene calls are TRBV7-9 and TRBJ1-2; the D is unclear. The CDR3 sequence is 15 residues long. From germline, CDR1 is SEHNR and CDR2 FQNEAQ (reference sequence). Trimming left V 1 base short and J 4 bases short, with 13 bases between. The chain's CDR3 is CASSLEMGPGYGYTF. The CDR3, as DNA: TGTGCCAGCAGCTTAGAAATGGGTCCCGGCTATGGCTACACCTTC.

The chain recombines TRBV7-9 with TRBJ2-7; D unclear. V gave up 5 bases and J gave up 5 bases, with 13 bases separating them. Germline CDR1 is SEHNR and CDR2 is FQNEAQ (reference sequence). The CDR3 is 13 residues long. The DNA of the CDR3 is TGTGCCAGCAGCCCGGTTCGGGTGAACGAGCAGTACTTC. Its protein product is CASSPVRVNEQYF.

The V gene is TRBV6-5, the J gene TRBJ1-6; TRBD1 might be the D (5 bases). Trimming removed 7 bases from V and 10 bases from J, with 14 bases in between. The CDR3 extends over 13 amino acids. The germline V gene encodes CDR1 MNHEY and CDR2 SVGAGI. CDR3 sequence (DNA): TGTGCCAGCACCCCCCGCAGGGAATCACCCCTCCACTTT. It translates to CASTPRRESPLHF.

This sequence joins TRBV10-1 and TRBJ1-3; D is uncertain. Germline V lookup: CDR1 WNHNN, CDR2 SYGVQD (reference sequence). The CDR3 is made up of 15 amino acids. Between the trimmed V and J ends, which lost 4 bases and 0 bases, there was a span of 10 bases. The CDR3 loop is CASSADGNSGNTIYF. Here the CDR3 DNA reads TGCGCCAGCAGTGCGGACGGTAACTCTGGAAACACCATATATTTT.

This chain connects TRBV18 to TRBJ2-1, with TRBD2 matching over 10 bases. Germline CDR1 is KGHSH and CDR2 is LQKENI. The CDR3 spans 17 residues. Trimming removed 6 bases from V and 8 bases from J; junction bases left unmatched: 16. The CDR3 nucleotides are TGTGCCAGCTCCATTAGGGCTAGCGGGGGCCTGAGGGATGAGCAGTTCTTC. Translating it yields CASSIRASGGLRDEQFF.

The V call is TRBV6-1, the J call TRBJ2-7, with TRBD2 matching 9 bases. The CDR3 has 14 residues. Germline CDR1 reads MNHNS; CDR2 reads SASEGT. Losses at the gene ends were 3 bases for V and 3 bases for J; bases not matched to a gene: 3. The CDR3 loop is CASSERGGLYEQYF. In DNA form, the CDR3 reads TGTGCCAGCAGTGAGCGGGGGGGCCTCTACGAGCAGTACTTC.

CDR3 loop: CASSFSPGDPQTQYF. The CDR3 DNA reads TGTGCCAGCAGTTTCTCCCCTGGCGATCCACAGACCCAGTACTTC. This rearrangement joins TRBV27 to TRBJ2-5; D is unresolved. V lost 3 bases and J 6 bases, leaving 17 bases between the germline ends. The CDR3 length is 15 residues. Looked up from germline, CDR1 is MNHEY and CDR2 is SMNVEV (reference sequence).

CDR3 residues: CASSDQQGATQFF. The CDR3 DNA reads TGTGCCAGCAGTGACCAACAGGGGGCAACGCAGTTCTTC. The J gene is TRBJ2-1, the V gene TRBV6-1; 9 positions match TRBD1. With 3 bases clipped from V and 12 bases from J, the junction kept 6 bases outside the gene matches. The CDR3 is 13 amino acids. Per germline, CDR1 MNHNS and CDR2 SASEGT.

The chain combines TRBV19 with TRBJ1-2; 8 positions match TRBD1. After removal of 6 bases from V and 2 bases from J, the junction contained 17 bases not matched to a gene. Germline V lookup: CDR1 LNHDA, CDR2 SQIVND (reference sequence). CDR3 length: 18 residues. CDR3 in amino acids: CASRNMIRAGGENYGYTF. CDR3 DNA: TGTGCCAGTAGAAATATGATCCGTGCAGGGGGCGAGAACTATGGCTACACCTTC.

J is TRBJ1-6 and V is TRBV6-5; D not resolved. This CDR3 is built from 13 residues. Germline loops: CDR1 MNHEY, CDR2 SVGAGI. Trimming left V 2 bases short and J 12 bases short, with 11 bases between. The CDR3 loop reads CASSYRSRGPLHF. Here the CDR3 DNA reads TGTGCCAGCAGTTACCGGTCAAGAGGACCCCTCCACTTT.

The chain links TRBV19 to TRBJ1-5, with TRBD1 matching over 11 bases. V dropped 6 bases and J dropped 7; count of bases not matched to a gene: 8. The CDR3 is 15 residues long. From germline, CDR1 is LNHDA and CDR2 SQIVND (reference sequence). The DNA of the CDR3 is TGTGCCAGTAGCCACCGGGACAGGGGGGACCAGCCCCAGCATTTT. This sequence encodes CASSHRDRGDQPQHF.

This rearrangement joins TRBV10-3 to TRBJ2-3; TRBD2 matches 11 bases. CDR1 ENHRY and CDR2 SYGVKD come from the germline V gene. This CDR3 spans 14 amino acids. The J segment lost 6 bases and the V segment lost 4 bases, leaving 3 bases of the junction unmatched. CDR3 amino acids: CAISVLAGEDTQYF. DNA for the CDR3: TGTGCCATCAGTGTACTAGCGGGAGAGGATACGCAGTATTTT.

The chain combines TRBV27 with TRBJ1-5; the D gene is possibly TRBD1 (6 bases). Germline-derived CDR1 and CDR2 are MNHEY and SMNVEV (reference sequence). Trimming took 7 bases from V and 6 from J, leaving 13 bases between them. There are 13 residues in the CDR3. DNA for the CDR3: TGTGCCAGCACCCGGGGGGGGGCTCAGCCCCAGCATTTT. It translates to CASTRGGAQPQHF.

The chain has TRBV5-6 and TRBJ1-2; D is unclear. There are 14 residues in the CDR3. Germline V gene sequence: CDR1 SGHDT, CDR2 YYEEEE. V was clipped by 6 bases and J by 4 bases, with 16 bases between them. The chain's CDR3 is CASTPHGSIYGYTF. For the CDR3, the DNA is TGTGCCAGCACCCCCCACGGCTCCATCTATGGCTACACCTTC.

CDR3 sequence: CASSRDNEQFF. The CDR3 nucleotides read TGCGCCAGCAGCCGAGACAATGAGCAGTTCTTC. The rearrangement uses TRBV5-1 and TRBJ2-1; D is ambiguous. The germline gives CDR1 SGHRS, CDR2 YFSETQ. The CDR3 runs to 11 residues. V lost 4 bases and J 5 bases, leaving 4 bases between the germline ends.

This sequence joins TRBV30 and TRBJ2-3; D call uncertain. This CDR3 is built from 13 residues. Between the trimmed V and J ends, which lost 3 bases and 0 bases, there was a span of 7 bases. Germline loops: CDR1 GTSNPN, CDR2 SVGIG (reference sequence). The CDR3 region has the DNA TGTGCCTGGAGCGGTGATAGCACAGATACGCAGTATTTT. It codes for CAWSGDSTDTQYF.